Sequencing of this T cell receptor beta chain was carried out in a study of blood T cells in healthy people across ages. Germline CDR1 reads SGHAT; CDR2 reads FQNNGV. The CDR3 is 16 amino acids. Together with a sample-barcoded 5' primer, a J-beta primer mix was included in a second PCR lasting about 6 to 11 cycles. Sequencing recovered at least 2.5 million CDR3-containing paired-end reads from each sample. In TCRdb, the 5' RACE reads were re-called with MiXCR into one record per CDR3 protein. The sample includes 1.5 million to 2 million distinct CDR3 sequences, 25% to 30% of them seen just once. This chain connects TRBV11-2 to TRBJ2-7; no definite D call. The end of the DNA is better explained by TRBJ2-5, so the J call may be wrong. The sequencing sample was made of blood. The source is a woman in her thirties in good health. The CDR3 protein is CASSSRTAHLRETQYF. The CDR3 DNA reads as TGTGCCAGCAGCTCCCGCACAGCACATCTTCGGGAGACCCAGTACTTC.